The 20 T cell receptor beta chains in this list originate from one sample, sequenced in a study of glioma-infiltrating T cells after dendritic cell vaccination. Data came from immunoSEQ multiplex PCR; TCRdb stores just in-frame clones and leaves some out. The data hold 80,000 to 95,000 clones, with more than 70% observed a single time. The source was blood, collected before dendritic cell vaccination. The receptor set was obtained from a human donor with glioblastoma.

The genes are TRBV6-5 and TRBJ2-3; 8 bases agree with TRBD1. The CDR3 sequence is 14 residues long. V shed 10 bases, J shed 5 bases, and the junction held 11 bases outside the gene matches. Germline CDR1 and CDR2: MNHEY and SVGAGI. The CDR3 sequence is CATSDRGNLDTQYF. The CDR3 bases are TGTGCCACCTCCGACAGGGGCAACCTAGATACGCAGTATTTT.

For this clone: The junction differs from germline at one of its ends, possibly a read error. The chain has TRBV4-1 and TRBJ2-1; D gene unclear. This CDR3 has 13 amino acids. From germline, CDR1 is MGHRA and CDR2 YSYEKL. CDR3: CASSQESVGEQFF. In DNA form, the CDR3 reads TGCGCCAGCAGTCAAGAATCAGTTGGTGAGCAGTTCTTC.

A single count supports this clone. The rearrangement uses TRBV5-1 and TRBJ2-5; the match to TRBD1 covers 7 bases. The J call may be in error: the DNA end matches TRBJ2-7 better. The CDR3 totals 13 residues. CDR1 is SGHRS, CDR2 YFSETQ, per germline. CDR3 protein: CASSFEGAYEQYF. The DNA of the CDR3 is TGCGCCAGCAGCTTTGAGGGGGCTTACGAGCAGTACTTC.

For the CDR3, the DNA is TGTGCCAGCAGTCCGTTGGAGGGGGCTGGTTCTAGGCCCCTCCACTTT. This translates into CASSPLEGAGSRPLHF. The chain is built from TRBV27 and TRBJ1-6, with TRBD1 matching over 7 bases. The CDR3 consists of 16 residues. Germline trimming cut 5 bases from V and 13 bases from J; bases unmatched to any gene: 17. Per the germline V gene, CDR1 is MNHEY and CDR2 is SMNVEV (reference sequence).

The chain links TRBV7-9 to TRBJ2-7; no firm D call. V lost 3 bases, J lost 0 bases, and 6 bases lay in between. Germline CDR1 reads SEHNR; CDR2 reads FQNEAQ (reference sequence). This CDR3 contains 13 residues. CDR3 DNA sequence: TGTGCCAGCAGCTTTGAGGACTCCTACGAGCAGTACTTC. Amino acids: CASSFEDSYEQYF.

CDR3 coding DNA: TGCGCCAGCAGCTCATTCGGAGGGACAGGGACCCCCTTGGAGCAGTACTTC. Amino acid sequence: CASSSFGGTGTPLEQYF. J is TRBJ2-7 and V is TRBV5-1; 9 bases match TRBD1. J lost 7 bases, V lost 3 bases, and 17 bases had no gene match. The CDR3 has 17 amino acids. Germline V CDR1 and CDR2: SGHRS, YFSETQ.

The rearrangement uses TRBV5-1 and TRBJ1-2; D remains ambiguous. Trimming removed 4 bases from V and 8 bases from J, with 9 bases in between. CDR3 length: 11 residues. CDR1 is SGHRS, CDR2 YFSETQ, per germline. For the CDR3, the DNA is TGCGCCAGCAGCCAGGAGGGCGGCTACACCTTC. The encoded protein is CASSQEGGYTF.

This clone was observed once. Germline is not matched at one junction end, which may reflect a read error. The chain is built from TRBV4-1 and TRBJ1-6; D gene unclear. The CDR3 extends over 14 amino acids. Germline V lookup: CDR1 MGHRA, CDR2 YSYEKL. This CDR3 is CASNQVSRGSPLHF. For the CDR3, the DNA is TGCGCCAGCAACCAAGTGAGCCGGGGTTCACCCCTCCACTTT.

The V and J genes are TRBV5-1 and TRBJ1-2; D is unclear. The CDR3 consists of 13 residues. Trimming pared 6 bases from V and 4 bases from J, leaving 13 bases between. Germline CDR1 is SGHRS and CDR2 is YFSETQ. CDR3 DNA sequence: TGCGCCAGCATAAAGGGAGTGCTCTATGGCTACACCTTC. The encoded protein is CASIKGVLYGYTF.

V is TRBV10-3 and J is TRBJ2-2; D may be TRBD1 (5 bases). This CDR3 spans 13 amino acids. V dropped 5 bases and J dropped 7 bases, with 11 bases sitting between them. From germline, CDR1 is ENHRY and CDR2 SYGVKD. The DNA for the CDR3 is TGTGCCATCAGTCCCAGGGTTAGCGGGGAGCTGTTTTTT. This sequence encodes CAISPRVSGELFF.

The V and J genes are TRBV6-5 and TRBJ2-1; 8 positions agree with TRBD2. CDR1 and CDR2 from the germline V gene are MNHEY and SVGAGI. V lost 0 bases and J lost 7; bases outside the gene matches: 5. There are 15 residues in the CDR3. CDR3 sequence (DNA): TGTGCCAGCAGTTACTCCGGGGGGGAGGCGAATGAGCAGTTCTTC. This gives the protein CASSYSGGEANEQFF.

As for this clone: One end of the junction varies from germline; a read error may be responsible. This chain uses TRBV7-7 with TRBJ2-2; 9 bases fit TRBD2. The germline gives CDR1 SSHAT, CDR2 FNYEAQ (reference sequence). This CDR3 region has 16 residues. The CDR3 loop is CASSLSSGANTGELFF. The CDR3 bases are TGTGCTAGCAGTTTATCTAGCGGGGCGAACACCGGGGAGCTGTTTTTT.

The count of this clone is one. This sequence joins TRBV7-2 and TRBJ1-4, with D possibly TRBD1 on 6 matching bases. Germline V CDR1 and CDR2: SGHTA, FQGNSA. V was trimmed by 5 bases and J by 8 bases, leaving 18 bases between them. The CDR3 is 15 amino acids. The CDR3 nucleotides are TGTGCCAGCAGCCCCGGGACACTAGGATGGGAAAAACTGTTTTTT. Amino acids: CASSPGTLGWEKLFF.

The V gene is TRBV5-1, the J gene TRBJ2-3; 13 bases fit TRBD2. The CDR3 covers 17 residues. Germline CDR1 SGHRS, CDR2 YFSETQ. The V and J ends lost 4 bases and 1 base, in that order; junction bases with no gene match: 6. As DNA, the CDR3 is TGCGCCAGCAGCCAACGGACTAGCGGGGGAGGCACAGATACGCAGTATTTT. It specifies CASSQRTSGGGTDTQYF.

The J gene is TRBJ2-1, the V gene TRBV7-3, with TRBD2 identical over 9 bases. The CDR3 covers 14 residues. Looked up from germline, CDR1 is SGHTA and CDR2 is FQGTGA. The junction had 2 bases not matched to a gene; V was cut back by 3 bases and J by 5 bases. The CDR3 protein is CASSLLAGNNEQFF. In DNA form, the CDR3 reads TGTGCCAGCAGCTTGCTAGCGGGGAACAATGAGCAGTTCTTC.

In nucleotides, the CDR3 is TGTGCCAGTAGGAGACAGGGATTATCCCAAGAGACCCAGTACTTC. This gives the protein CASRRQGLSQETQYF. The rearrangement uses TRBV19 and TRBJ2-5; 7 bases line up with TRBD1. Germline CDR1 reads LNHDA; CDR2 reads SQIVND (reference sequence). The V segment lost 6 bases and the J segment 1 base; nucleotides outside the gene matches: 8. This CDR3 region has 15 residues.

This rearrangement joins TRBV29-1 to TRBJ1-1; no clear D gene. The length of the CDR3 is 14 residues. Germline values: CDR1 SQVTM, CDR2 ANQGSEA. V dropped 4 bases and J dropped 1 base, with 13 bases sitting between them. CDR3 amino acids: CSVGHSSRNTEAFF. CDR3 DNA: TGCAGCGTTGGACATTCATCCAGGAACACTGAAGCTTTCTTT.

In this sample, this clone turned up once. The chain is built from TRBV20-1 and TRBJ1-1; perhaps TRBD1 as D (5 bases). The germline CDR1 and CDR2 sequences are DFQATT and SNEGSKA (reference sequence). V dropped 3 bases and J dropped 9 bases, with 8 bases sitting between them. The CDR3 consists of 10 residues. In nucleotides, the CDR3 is TGCAGTGCTAGGGGGGGGAAAGCTTTCTTT. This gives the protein CSARGGKAFF.

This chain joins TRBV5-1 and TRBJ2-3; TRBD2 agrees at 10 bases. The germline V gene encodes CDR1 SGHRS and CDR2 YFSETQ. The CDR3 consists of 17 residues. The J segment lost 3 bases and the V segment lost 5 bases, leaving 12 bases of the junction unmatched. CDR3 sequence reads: CASSSATSGIWTDTQYF. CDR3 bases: TGCGCCAGCAGTTCCGCTACTAGCGGGATATGGACAGATACGCAGTATTTT.

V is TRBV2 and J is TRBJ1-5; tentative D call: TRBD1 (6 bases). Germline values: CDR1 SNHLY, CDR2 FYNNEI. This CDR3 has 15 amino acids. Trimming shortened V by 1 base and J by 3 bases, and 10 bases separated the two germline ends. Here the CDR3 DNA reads TGTGCCAGCAGTGAAGGCAGGGGAGACAATCAGCCCCAGCATTTT. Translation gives CASSEGRGDNQPQHF.